The 6 T cell receptor beta chains reported below all come from one sample, sequenced in a study of chemoradiotherapy in HPV16-positive cancers (dated by TCRdb to the early 2020s). Preparation of the library involved the immunoSEQ multiplex PCR assay. TCRdb re-hosts the immuneACCESS table, in-frame sequences only. Its copies lack some clones; in the studies checked, an unresolved V gene accounts for under half of them, and the cause for the rest is not known. In this sample the table shows 30,000 to 45,000 clones, just under 80% of which occur a single time. 3.8% of the sample rests with the top ten. The sample in question was blood, obtained from a patient who underwent chemoradiotherapy. These TCRs come from a human donor with HPV-associated anogenital cancer.

This CDR3 reads CASSPEGLDSPLHF. For the CDR3, the DNA is TGCGCCAGCAGCCCAGAGGGATTAGATTCACCCCTCCACTTT. V usage is TRBV5-1 and J usage is TRBJ1-6, with D unclear. Trimming stripped 4 bases from V and 8 bases from J, with 13 bases between. Germline CDR1 is SGHRS and CDR2 is YFSETQ. The CDR3 runs 14 residues.

This chain uses TRBV7-7 with TRBJ2-3; 8 nucleotides match TRBD1. V dropped 1 base and J dropped 7; count of bases not matched to a gene: 4. Germline V gene sequence: CDR1 SSHAT, CDR2 FNYEAQ (reference sequence). The CDR3 covers 14 residues. DNA of the CDR3: TGTGCCAGCAGCTTAGGGACAGGGATCAATACGCAGTATTTT. Protein product: CASSLGTGINTQYF.

The V call is TRBV29-1, the J call TRBJ2-3, with 10 bases aligning to TRBD1. The CDR3 is made up of 16 amino acids. The J segment lost 1 base and the V segment lost 2 bases, leaving 6 bases of the junction unmatched. CDR1 is SQVTM and CDR2 is ANQGSEA in the germline V gene. CDR3 in DNA: TGCAGCGTTGAATGGACAGGGGGGATCCGCACAGATACGCAGTATTTT. It is translated as CSVEWTGGIRTDTQYF.

The CDR3 region is CAIQKGGNDYEQYF. For the CDR3, the DNA is TGTGCCATACAAAAAGGGGGCAATGACTACGAGCAGTACTTC. The chain employs TRBV10-3 and TRBJ2-7, with 7 nucleotides matching TRBD1. The germline V gene encodes CDR1 ENHRY and CDR2 SYGVKD. This CDR3 region has 14 residues. J was trimmed by 3 bases and V by 9 bases; bases with no gene match: 11.

This sequence joins TRBV7-6 and TRBJ2-1; weak D call: TRBD2 (5 bases). The CDR3 consists of 17 residues. Germline CDR1 and CDR2: SGHVS and FNYEAQ. The V end was cut by 4 bases, the J end by 0 bases, with 16 bases between. The CDR3 is CASSSEGGSLSYNEQFF. The DNA for the CDR3 is TGTGCCAGCAGCTCAGAGGGCGGCTCCCTCTCCTACAATGAGCAGTTCTTC.

This chain links TRBV5-4 with TRBJ2-1; D remains ambiguous. V lost 0 bases and J 8 bases, leaving 15 bases between the germline ends. The CDR3 has 15 residues. From germline, CDR1 is SGHNT and CDR2 YYREEE (reference sequence). CDR3 region: CASSLAGALEHEQFF. Here the CDR3 DNA reads TGTGCCAGCAGCTTGGCCGGAGCCCTCGAACATGAGCAGTTCTTC.